This passage covers 27 T cell receptor beta chains from one sample sequenced in a study of blood T cell repertoires in COVID-19. Method: immunoSEQ multiplex PCR; TCRdb's copy keeps in-frame clones and lacks some. Of 200,000 to 300,000 clones listed, approximately 92% are singletons. Source material: peripheral blood. The receptors here all came from a person aged 18 to 30 with COVID-19, enrolled during active disease.

The chain combines TRBV25-1 with TRBJ2-1; TRBD1 matches 10 bases. V lost 3 bases, J lost 2 bases, and 7 bases stayed unmatched. Germline CDR1 reads MGHDK; CDR2 reads SYGVNS. The CDR3 spans 17 residues. CDR3 sequence reads: CASSDNSGQGTYNEQFF. The CDR3 DNA sequence: TGTGCCAGCAGTGACAATTCGGGACAGGGGACCTACAATGAGCAGTTCTTC.

The rearrangement uses TRBV27 and TRBJ2-7, with 7 bases matching TRBD2. CDR3 length equals 16 residues. V trimming: 6 bases; J trimming: 0 bases; junction bases outside the gene matches: 11. CDR1 is MNHEY, CDR2 SMNVEV, per germline (reference sequence). The CDR3, as DNA: TGTGCCAGCAGGAAGGTTAGCGGGCCATACTCCTACGAGCAGTACTTC. Protein product: CASRKVSGPYSYEQYF.

The chain uses TRBV4-2 and TRBJ2-1, with a weak D call TRBD2 (6 bases). Germline CDR1 LGHNA, CDR2 YNFKEQ. The CDR3 spans 15 residues. Trimming cost V 0 bases and J 8 bases, with 14 bases left between them. The chain's CDR3 is CASSQDGTDFDEQFF. The CDR3 DNA sequence: TGTGCCAGCAGCCAAGATGGGACTGACTTCGATGAGCAGTTCTTC.

This chain connects TRBV7-2 to TRBJ1-2; maybe TRBD1 (6 bases). V was clipped by 5 bases and J by 0 bases, with 13 bases between them. This CDR3 spans 15 amino acids. The germline V gene has CDR1 SGHTA and CDR2 FQGNSA. Here the CDR3 DNA reads TGTGCCAGCAGCCCCCGGACAGCCGCTAACTATGGCTACACCTTC. Its protein is CASSPRTAANYGYTF.

The chain couples TRBV6-5 to TRBJ2-2; the match to TRBD2 covers 8 bases. CDR3 length: 14 residues. CDR1 and CDR2 from the germline V gene are MNHEY and SVGAGI. V lost 6 bases to trimming and J lost 6 bases; unmatched junction nucleotides: 6. The CDR3 coding sequence is TGTGCCAGCAGCCCCGGACTAGCTCCCGGGGAGCTGTTTTTT. Its protein product is CASSPGLAPGELFF.

This rearrangement joins TRBV5-6 to TRBJ1-1, with 7 bases lining up with TRBD1. Trimming removed 4 bases from V and 7 bases from J; junction bases left unmatched: 4. Germline V gives CDR1 SGHDT, CDR2 YYEEEE. The CDR3 spans 12 residues. CDR3 sequence reads: CASSPGQYEAFF. The CDR3 DNA sequence: TGTGCCAGCAGCCCGGGACAGTATGAAGCTTTCTTT.

This clone was picked up a small number of times. The chain employs TRBV5-1 and TRBJ2-7; a possible D gene is TRBD1 (7 bases). Per the germline V gene, CDR1 is SGHRS and CDR2 is YFSETQ. Trimming took 4 bases from V and 1 from J, leaving 15 bases between them. This CDR3 comprises 15 residues. The CDR3 region is CASSPTGEVSYEQYF. CDR3 nucleotides: TGCGCCAGCAGCCCCACAGGGGAGGTGTCCTACGAGCAGTACTTC.

The J gene is TRBJ2-7, the V gene TRBV4-1; 9 bases align to TRBD1. CDR1 and CDR2 (germline): MGHRA, YSYEKL. The CDR3 has 14 residues. V was pared by 6 bases and J by 3 bases, with 6 bases of the junction left unmatched. CDR3: CASRQGQGDYEQYF. DNA of the CDR3: TGCGCCAGCAGACAGGGACAGGGAGACTACGAGCAGTACTTC.

V gene TRBV11-2 combines with J gene TRBJ2-1, with TRBD2 identical over 9 bases. This CDR3 region has 17 residues. Germline CDR1 SGHAT, CDR2 FQNNGV. V gave up 0 bases and J gave up 9 bases; unmatched junction bases: 12. CDR3 protein: CASSLEAGGHGGGEQFF. The CDR3 DNA reads as TGTGCCAGCAGCTTAGAGGCGGGAGGGCACGGGGGAGGTGAGCAGTTCTTC.

This CDR3 reads CASSPWTSGYNEQFF. CDR3 nucleotides: TGCGCCAGCAGCCCGTGGACTAGCGGTTACAATGAGCAGTTCTTC. The chain joins TRBV4-1 to TRBJ2-1; TRBD2 matches 10 bases. The trim removed 4 bases at V and 4 bases at J, leaving 4 bases unmatched. The V gene's germline CDR1 is MGHRA and CDR2 YSYEKL. CDR3 size: 15 residues.

This clone was picked up a small number of times. The J gene is TRBJ1-3, the V gene TRBV7-9, with 9 bases fitting TRBD1. Germline V gives CDR1 SEHNR, CDR2 FQNEAQ (reference sequence). V lost 5 bases to trimming and J lost 4 bases; unmatched junction nucleotides: 3. This CDR3 is 14 amino acids long. The CDR3 DNA reads TGTGCCAGCAGCCCCGGGACAGGGGGAAACACCATATATTTT. Encoded protein: CASSPGTGGNTIYF.

The V call is TRBV6-2 or TRBV6-3, the J call TRBJ1-2; D unclear. Germline CDR1 MNHEY, CDR2 SVGEGT. This CDR3 has 17 amino acids. The germline V and J ends were trimmed by 2 bases and 5 bases, with 21 bases remaining between them. The CDR3 loop is CASSYPPYDTSGYGYTF. The CDR3 nucleotides read TGTGCCAGCAGTTACCCTCCCTACGACACCAGCGGGTATGGCTACACCTTC.

The J gene is TRBJ2-1, the V gene TRBV2, with 9 bases fitting TRBD2. After removal of 4 bases from V and 3 bases from J, the junction contained 16 bases not matched to a gene. The CDR3 totals 19 residues. Looked up from germline, CDR1 is SNHLY and CDR2 is FYNNEI. The CDR3 DNA is TGTGCCAGCAGTGGGACTAGCGACATCCTAAGGGAGTACTACAATGAGCAGTTCTTC. Its protein product is CASSGTSDILREYYNEQFF. The full variable domain, rest sourced from reference TRBV2 and TRBJ2-1, is EPEVTQTPSHQVTQMGQEVILRCVPISNHLYFYWYRQILGQKVEFLVSFYNNEISEKSEIFDDQFSVERPDGSNFTLKIRSTKLEDSAMYFCASSGTSDILREYYNEQFFGPGTRLTVL.

The genes are TRBV4-1 and TRBJ1-5; D uncertain. CDR1 and CDR2 (germline): MGHRA, YSYEKL. The V end was cut by 6 bases, the J end by 7 bases, with 16 bases between. This CDR3 contains 14 residues. The CDR3 sequence is CASSHPESGQPQHF. CDR3 DNA: TGCGCCAGCAGTCATCCCGAATCGGGGCAGCCCCAGCATTTT.

The chain has TRBV3-1 (or the pseudogene TRBV3-2) and TRBJ1-2, with a tentative D call TRBD1 (5 bases). The CDR3 length is 13 residues. CDR1 LGHDT and CDR2 YNNKEL come from the germline V gene (reference sequence). Deletions cut 4 bases from V and 3 bases from J, with 9 bases between. The CDR3 sequence is CASSPGGYYGYTF. The DNA of the CDR3 is TGTGCCAGCAGCCCCGGGGGGTACTATGGCTACACCTTC.

The rearrangement links TRBV5-6 to TRBJ2-7, with 8 bases lining up with TRBD1. Germline CDR1 reads SGHDT; CDR2 reads YYEEEE. V was pared by 3 bases and J by 2 bases, with 1 base of the junction left unmatched. The CDR3 contains 13 residues. CDR3 DNA: TGTGCCAGCAGCTCACAGGGGGCCTACGAGCAGTACTTC. Translating gives CASSSQGAYEQYF.

The chain recombines TRBV6-5 with TRBJ1-1; TRBD1 might be the D (5 bases). The germline V gene has CDR1 MNHEY and CDR2 SVGAGI. The ends were cut back, 2 bases at V and 10 bases at J, with 14 bases in the middle. This CDR3 has 13 residues. DNA of the CDR3: TGTGCCAGCAGTTACAACAGGCAGGCGCGAGCTTTCTTT. Amino acid sequence: CASSYNRQARAFF.

V and J are TRBV21-1 and TRBJ1-6. TRBV21-1 represents a pseudogene. The CDR3 sequence is 13 residues long. CDR3 sequence: CASLRGGVSPLHF. The CDR3 DNA reads TGTGCCAGCCTTCGCGGAGGGGTTTCACCCCTCCACTTT.

The rearrangement uses TRBV19 and TRBJ2-3, with 9 positions matching TRBD2. Germline V gene data show CDR1 as LNHDA and CDR2 as SQIVND (reference sequence). The CDR3 spans 16 residues. The junction had 6 bases not matched to a gene; V was cut back by 4 bases and J by 1 base. Written as DNA, the CDR3 is TGTGCCAGTAGTAAGGCTAGCGGGACAGGCACAGATACGCAGTATTTT. Translating gives CASSKASGTGTDTQYF. Full variable domain (rest looked up from reference TRBV19 and TRBJ2-3): DGGITQSPKYLFRKEGQNVTLSCEQNLNHDAMYWYRQDPGQGLRLIYYSQIVNDFQKGDIAEGYSVSREKKESFPLTVTSAQKNPTAFYLCASSKASGTGTDTQYFGPGTRLTVL.

In this sample, this clone turned up once. The chain employs TRBV19 and TRBJ2-3; TRBD2 agrees at 12 bases. Germline CDR1 reads LNHDA; CDR2 reads SQIVND (reference sequence). CDR3 length: 15 residues. V trimming: 5 bases; J trimming: 3 bases; junction bases outside the gene matches: 3. DNA of the CDR3: TGTGCCAGTAGTGGCGGACTAGCGGGAACAGATACGCAGTATTTT. It codes for CASSGGLAGTDTQYF.

The CDR3 sequence is CASSTPRLGLGKLFF. The CDR3 DNA is TGTGCCAGCAGCACTCCTCGATTGGGCTTGGGAAAACTGTTTTTT. The chain is built from TRBV7-8 and TRBJ1-4, with D unresolved. CDR1 and CDR2 (germline): SGHVS, FQNEAQ. V was clipped by 5 bases and J by 10 bases, with 20 bases between them. The CDR3 has 15 amino acids.

The rearrangement links TRBV21-1 to TRBJ2-3; the table's D call TRBD1 went unverified against the DNA. TRBV21-1 is assigned pseudogene status. This CDR3 has 16 residues. Written as DNA, the CDR3 is TGTGCCAGCAGCAAAGCGCCAGTGAACCCCACAGATACGCAGTATTTT. Translating it yields CASSKAPVNPTDTQYF.

The chain carries TRBV7-9 and TRBJ2-2; tentatively, D is TRBD2 (6 bases). From germline, CDR1 is SEHNR and CDR2 FQNEAQ (reference sequence). The CDR3 sequence is 17 residues long. The ends were cut back, 5 bases at V and 5 bases at J, with 21 bases in the middle. The chain's CDR3 is CASSPRAGTGPTGELFF. CDR3 sequence (DNA): TGTGCCAGCAGCCCTAGGGCCGGGACTGGGCCAACCGGGGAGCTGTTTTTT.

The chain recombines TRBV7-9 with TRBJ2-7; weak D call: TRBD2 (6 bases). The germline V and J ends were trimmed by 4 bases and 7 bases, with 14 bases remaining between them. Per the germline V gene, CDR1 is SEHNR and CDR2 is FQNEAQ (reference sequence). The CDR3 is 13 amino acids. CDR3 sequence: CASSSRERGEQYF. Written as DNA, the CDR3 is TGTGCCAGCAGCTCGCGGGAACGGGGGGAGCAGTACTTC.

This sequence joins TRBV6-5 and TRBJ2-5, with 11 nucleotides matching TRBD2. The germline gives CDR1 MNHEY, CDR2 SVGAGI. V dropped 0 bases and J dropped 2; count of bases not matched to a gene: 2. This CDR3 spans 16 amino acids. The CDR3 reads CASSYSTSGAQETQYF. CDR3 bases: TGTGCCAGCAGTTACTCGACTAGCGGGGCACAAGAGACCCAGTACTTC.

CDR3 nucleotides: TGTGCCAGCAGCCGTCCAGGGGAAGAGACCCAGTACTTC. Translating it yields CASSRPGEETQYF. The chain uses TRBV3-1 (or the pseudogene TRBV3-2) and TRBJ2-5; maybe TRBD1 (6 bases). Trimming took off 4 bases at V and 3 bases at J, with 9 bases between the two ends. The CDR3 length is 13 residues. Germline CDR1 is LGHDT and CDR2 is YNNKEL (reference sequence).

The J gene is TRBJ1-2, the V gene TRBV18, with 7 bases fitting TRBD1. The CDR3 is 14 amino acids. CDR1 and CDR2 (germline): KGHSH, LQKENI. Losses at the gene ends were 5 bases for V and 1 base for J; bases not matched to a gene: 4. DNA of the CDR3: TGTGCCAGCTCAGAGGGACAGCTTAACTATGGCTACACCTTC. Amino acid sequence: CASSEGQLNYGYTF.